These T cell receptor beta chains were read from a single sample in a study of cytomegalovirus exposure and HLA in healthy donors. The method was immunoSEQ multiplex PCR; TCRdb's version includes in-frame clones alone and lacks a portion of them. There are fewer than 120,000 clones in the sample; over 75% occur only once, and 1.4% lies in the top ten. The sample comprised PBMCs. The receptors here all came from a woman in her twenties or thirties in good health and CMV-seropositive. Each CDR3 is given with its conserved first and last residue. A D gene is named only where the DNA matches it firmly. Expanded clones are given a class, and other clones once, few, many or no size at all.

D	V	size	J	CDR3	DNA
.	TRBV2	few	TRBJ1-2	CASSKDRPRWANYGYTF	TGTGCCAGCAGTAAAGACAGGCCCCGGTGGGCTAACTATGGCTACACCTTC
TRBD1	TRBV5-1	.	TRBJ1-1	CASSLVVERGRSTEAFF	TGCGCCAGCAGCTTGGTCGTTGAGAGGGGGCGAAGCACTGAAGCTTTCTTT
TRBD1	TRBV9	.	TRBJ2-3	CASSVGLQGALTDTQYF	TGTGCCAGCAGCGTAGGCCTACAGGGGGCGTTGACAGATACGCAGTATTTT
TRBD1	TRBV5-1	.	TRBJ2-6	CASPGGARTPPSGANVLTF	TGCGCCAGCCCAGGGGGCGCCCGCACCCCGCCTTCTGGGGCCAACGTCCTGACTTTC
.	TRBV30	few	TRBJ1-4	CAWTRAGSEKLFF	TGTGCCTGGACCAGGGCGGGGAGTGAAAAACTGTTTTTT
.	TRBV4-2	.	TRBJ2-1	CASSQDLKAGRGSYNEQFF	TGTGCCAGCAGCCAAGATTTGAAAGCAGGCAGGGGTTCCTACAATGAGCAGTTCTTC
.	TRBV4-1	few	TRBJ1-6	CASGQLSSYNSPLHF	TGCGCCAGCGGACAGCTGAGCTCCTATAATTCACCCCTCCACTTT
.	TRBV7-9	.	TRBJ2-5	CASSSSVQETQYF	TGTGCCAGCAGCTCGAGCGTACAAGAGACCCAGTACTTC
TRBD2	TRBV2	.	TRBJ2-1	CASSRETSGGAFYNEQFF	TGTGCCAGCAGTCGGGAGACTAGCGGGGGGGCCTTCTACAATGAGCAGTTCTTC
TRBD2	TRBV19	.	TRBJ2-1	CASSSASGRSNEQFF	TGTGCCAGTAGTAGCGCTAGCGGGAGGTCCAATGAGCAGTTCTTC
TRBD2	TRBV9	once	TRBJ2-1	CASSVGLAATDNEQFF	TGTGCCAGCAGCGTTGGACTAGCGGCAACCGACAATGAGCAGTTCTTC
.	TRBV12-5	once	TRBJ1-6	CASGLARLIDNSPLHF	TGTGCTAGTGGTTTGGCCAGACTAATCGATAATTCACCCCTCCACTTT
.	TRBV27	few	TRBJ1-1	CASSPLQGLAEAFF	TGTGCCAGCAGTCCCCTCCAGGGTTTGGCTGAAGCTTTCTTT
TRBD1	TRBV5-6	.	TRBJ1-1	CASSLGQGGTEAFF	TGTGCCAGCAGCTTGGGACAGGGGGGGACTGAAGCTTTCTTT
.	TRBV7-2	once	TRBJ2-1	CASSLDRYNEQFF	TGTGCCAGCAGCTTAGACCGGTACAATGAGCAGTTCTTC
TRBD2	TRBV6-5	.	TRBJ2-3	CASSYTSGTDTQYF	TGTGCCAGCAGTTACACTAGCGGGACAGATACGCAGTATTTT
TRBD2	TRBV5-1	.	TRBJ2-1	CASSLALAGGPNEQFF	TGCGCCAGCAGCTTGGCCCTGGCGGGGGGCCCCAATGAGCAGTTCTTC
TRBD1	TRBV4-3	.	TRBJ2-1	CASSPTGGSYNEQFF	TGCGCCAGCAGCCCGACAGGGGGCTCCTACAATGAGCAGTTCTTC
TRBD2	TRBV19	.	TRBJ2-1	CASMVGLAGHNEQFF	TGTGCCAGTATGGTAGGACTAGCGGGCCACAATGAGCAGTTCTTC
.	TRBV5-1	.	TRBJ1-2	CASSGGAGYGYTF	TGCGCCAGCAGCGGGGGCGCGGGCTATGGCTACACCTTC
.	TRBV4-3	.	TRBJ2-5	CASSQDQGPQETQYF	TGCGCCAGCAGCCAAGATCAGGGCCCGCAAGAGACCCAGTACTTC
.	TRBV5-6	.	TRBJ1-6	CASSLVASPLHF	TGTGCCAGCAGCTTGGTGGCTTCACCCCTCCACTTT
TRBD2	TRBV6-1	.	TRBJ2-7	CASSDRPSRGGTSGSYEQYF	TGTGCCAGCAGTGACCGCCCTAGTAGGGGAGGGACTAGCGGGAGCTACGAGCAGTACTTC
TRBD2	TRBV7-2	.	TRBJ2-7	CASSYLAGESYEQYF	TGTGCCAGCAGCTACCTAGCGGGGGAATCCTACGAGCAGTACTTC
TRBD2	TRBV4-3	.	TRBJ2-1	CASSHLAGGPVEQFF	TGCGCCAGCAGCCACCTAGCGGGGGGGCCTGTTGAGCAGTTCTTC
TRBD1	TRBV29-1	.	TRBJ1-2	CSATGELGGYTF	TGCAGCGCGACAGGGGAATTGGGCGGCTACACCTTC
TRBD2	TRBV7-8	many	TRBJ2-3	CASSSHPVGLAGVSGTDTQYF	TGTGCCAGCAGCTCTCATCCCGTGGGACTAGCGGGGGTGTCTGGCACAGATACGCAGTATTTT
TRBD1	TRBV30	.	TRBJ1-4	CAWSVTGGNEKLFF	TGTGCCTGGAGTGTGACAGGGGGGAATGAAAAACTGTTTTTT
TRBD2	TRBV5-4	.	TRBJ2-3	CASSSASGASDTQYF	TGTGCCAGCAGCTCGGCTAGCGGGGCGTCAGATACGCAGTATTTT
.	TRBV4-3	.	TRBJ2-2	CASSETVNTGELFF	TGCGCCAGCAGCGAGACAGTGAACACCGGGGAGCTGTTTTTT
TRBD1	TRBV30	.	TRBJ2-7	CAWSLGGKLYEQYF	TGTGCCTGGAGTCTAGGGGGCAAACTCTACGAGCAGTACTTC
TRBD1	TRBV6-6	.	TRBJ2-7	CASGTDPIEQYF	TGTGCCAGCGGGACAGACCCTATCGAGCAGTACTTC
.	TRBV29-1	.	TRBJ2-3	CSAVKTDTQYF	TGCAGCGCGGTGAAAACAGATACGCAGTATTTT
TRBD1	TRBV10-3	.	TRBJ2-1	CASSGTGFYNEQFF	TGTGCCTCCTCCGGGACAGGCTTCTACAATGAGCAGTTCTTC
.	TRBV2	.	TRBJ2-7	CASSEYHEQYF	TGTGCCAGCAGTGAATATCACGAGCAGTACTTC
.	TRBV5-1	.	TRBJ2-7	CASSLQGLRLADEQYF	TGCGCCAGCAGCCTACAGGGTCTTCGCCTGGCCGACGAGCAGTACTTC
.	TRBV5-1	.	TRBJ1-6	CASSSGQGESSPLHF	TGCGCCAGCAGCTCGGGACAAGGGGAATCTTCACCCCTCCACTTT
.	TRBV6-6	.	TRBJ1-3	CASSYSTGRGNTIYF	TGTGCCAGCAGTTATTCGACAGGACGAGGAAACACCATATATTTT
TRBD2	TRBV2	.	TRBJ2-1	CASSQSGSLNNEQFF	TGTGCCAGCAGTCAGAGCGGGAGCCTTAACAATGAGCAGTTCTTC
TRBD1	TRBV28	.	TRBJ2-5	CASTETTGGSETQYF	TGTGCCAGCACCGAGACGACAGGGGGCTCAGAGACCCAGTACTTC
TRBD1	TRBV7-6	.	TRBJ2-3	CASIRDRGTDTQYF	TGTGCCAGCATCCGGGACAGGGGAACAGATACGCAGTATTTT
.	TRBV2	.	TRBJ2-3	CASSGGGADTQYF	TGTGCCAGCAGTGGAGGGGGAGCAGATACGCAGTATTTT
.	TRBV9	many	TRBJ2-7	CASSPRGAPYEQYF	TGTGCCAGCAGCCCCAGGGGGGCGCCCTACGAGCAGTACTTC
TRBD2	TRBV7-6	once	TRBJ2-5	CASSLGRLAGALQETQYF	TGTGCCAGCAGCTTAGGACGACTAGCGGGGGCCCTCCAAGAGACCCAGTACTTC
TRBD1	TRBV6-1	.	TRBJ1-2	CASSRRTGENYGYTF	TGTGCCAGCAGCCGACGGACAGGGGAAAACTATGGCTACACCTTC